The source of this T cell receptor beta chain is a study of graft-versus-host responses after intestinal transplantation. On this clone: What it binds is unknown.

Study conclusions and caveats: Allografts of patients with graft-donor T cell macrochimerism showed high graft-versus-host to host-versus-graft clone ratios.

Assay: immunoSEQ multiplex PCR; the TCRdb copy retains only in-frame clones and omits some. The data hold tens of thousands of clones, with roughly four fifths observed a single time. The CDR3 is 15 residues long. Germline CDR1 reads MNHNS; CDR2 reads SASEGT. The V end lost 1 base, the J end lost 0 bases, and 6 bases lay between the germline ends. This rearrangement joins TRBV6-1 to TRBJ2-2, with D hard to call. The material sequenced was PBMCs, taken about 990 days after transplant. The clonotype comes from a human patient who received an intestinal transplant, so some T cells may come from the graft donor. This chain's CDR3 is CASSEGLANTGELFF. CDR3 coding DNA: TGTGCCAGCAGTGAAGGACTTGCGAACACCGGGGAGCTGTTTTTT.